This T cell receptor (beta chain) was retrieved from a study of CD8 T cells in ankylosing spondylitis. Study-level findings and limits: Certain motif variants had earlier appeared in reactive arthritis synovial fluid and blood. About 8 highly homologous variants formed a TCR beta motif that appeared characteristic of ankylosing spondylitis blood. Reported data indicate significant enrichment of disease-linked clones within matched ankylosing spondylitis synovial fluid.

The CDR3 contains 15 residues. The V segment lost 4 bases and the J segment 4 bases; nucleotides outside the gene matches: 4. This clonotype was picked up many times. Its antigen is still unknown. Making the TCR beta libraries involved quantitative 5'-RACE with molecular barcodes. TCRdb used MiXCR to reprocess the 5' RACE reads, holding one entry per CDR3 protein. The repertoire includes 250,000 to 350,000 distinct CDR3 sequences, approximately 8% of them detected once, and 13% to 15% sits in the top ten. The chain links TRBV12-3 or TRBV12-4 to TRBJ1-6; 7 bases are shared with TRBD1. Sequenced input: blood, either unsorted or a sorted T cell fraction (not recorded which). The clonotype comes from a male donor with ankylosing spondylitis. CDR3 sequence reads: CASSSRTGYNSPLHF. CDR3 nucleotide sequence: TGTGCCAGCAGTTCGCGGACAGGATATAATTCACCCCTCCACTTT.